These 19 T cell receptor beta chains share one sample of origin, sequenced in a study of blood T cell repertoires in COVID-19. TCRdb's copy holds only in-frame clones and misses some; the assay was immunoSEQ multiplex PCR. The sample records more than 85,000 clones, 70% to 85% being singletons. Material: peripheral blood. These receptors originate from a man in his 70s with acute or convalescent COVID-19.

This rearrangement joins TRBV30 to TRBJ1-6; D is unclear. V was trimmed by 4 bases and J by 1 base, leaving 8 bases between them. Looked up from germline, CDR1 is GTSNPN and CDR2 is SVGIG (reference sequence). The CDR3 covers 14 residues. The CDR3 DNA sequence: TGTGCCTGGAACTCGGTGTCCTATAATTCACCCCTCCACTTT. Its protein product is CAWNSVSYNSPLHF.

Only a few counts were recorded for this clone. The chain couples TRBV4-3 to TRBJ1-2; 7 nucleotides line up with TRBD1. The CDR3 spans 15 residues. Germline V lookup: CDR1 LGHNA, CDR2 YSLEER. Germline trimming cut 0 bases from V and 4 bases from J; bases unmatched to any gene: 5. CDR3 amino acids: CASSQETGAIYGYTF. The CDR3 DNA reads as TGCGCCAGCAGCCAAGAAACAGGGGCGATCTATGGCTACACCTTC.

This clone was counted only a few times. This rearrangement joins TRBV28 to TRBJ1-2; D might be TRBD1 (6 bases). V was shortened by 5 bases and J by 8 bases, with 18 bases between the two germline ends. This CDR3 contains 14 residues. Germline V gene lookup returns CDR1 MDHEN and CDR2 SYDVKM. CDR3 sequence (DNA): TGTGCCAGCAGTCTCCCCACGGGGAGGGGGGGCTACACCTTC. It is translated as CASSLPTGRGGYTF.

V usage is TRBV6-5 and J usage is TRBJ1-1, with D hard to call. V lost 2 bases, J lost 5 bases, and 12 bases lay in between. The CDR3 runs 14 residues. The germline CDR1 and CDR2 sequences are MNHEY and SVGAGI. CDR3 sequence: CASSYNRGRTEAFF. The DNA of the CDR3 is TGTGCCAGCAGTTACAATCGGGGTCGGACTGAAGCTTTCTTT.

The chain employs TRBV12-3 or TRBV12-4 and TRBJ1-1; D not resolved. The CDR3 loop spans 12 amino acids. V lost 6 bases and J 4 bases, leaving 9 bases between the germline ends. Here the CDR3 DNA reads TGTGCCAGCAGATGGGGAGCCACTGAAGCTTTCTTT. This translates into CASRWGATEAFF.

This clone was seen once. V and J are TRBV18 and TRBJ1-1, with TRBD1 as a possible D gene (5 bases). The V gene lost 3 bases and the J gene lost 1 base, with 15 bases spanning the gap. Germline lookup yields CDR1 KGHSH and CDR2 LQKENI. This CDR3 region has 16 residues. The CDR3 DNA reads TGTGCCAGCTCACCCTTTGTGACAGAGACGAACACTGAAGCTTTCTTT. Its translation is CASSPFVTETNTEAFF.

V usage is TRBV6-5 and J usage is TRBJ2-2; TRBD1 aligns across 11 bases. This CDR3 has 14 residues. Trimming took 10 bases from V and 5 from J; bases not matched to a gene: 6. CDR1 is MNHEY and CDR2 is SVGAGI in the germline V gene. CDR3 loop: CATWDRGYTGELFF. The CDR3 DNA reads as TGTGCCACTTGGGACAGGGGGTATACCGGGGAGCTGTTTTTT.

The genes are TRBV6-1 and TRBJ1-5; maybe TRBD1 (6 bases). Deletions cut 1 base from V and 6 bases from J, with 7 bases between. Germline CDR1 and CDR2: MNHNS and SASEGT. The CDR3 is 13 amino acids. The CDR3 spells CASSEGGRQPQHF. The CDR3 nucleotides read TGTGCCAGCAGTGAAGGGGGGCGTCAGCCCCAGCATTTT.

This chain connects TRBV7-2 to TRBJ2-3, with TRBD2 matching over 8 bases. The germline V gene has CDR1 SGHTA and CDR2 FQGNSA. V lost 4 bases and J lost 2; bases outside the gene matches: 5. The CDR3 spans 15 residues. In DNA form, the CDR3 reads TGTGCCAGCAGCTCTATAGCGGGGCCCACAGATACGCAGTATTTT. Its protein is CASSSIAGPTDTQYF. Full variable domain (remainder filled in from reference TRBV7-2 and TRBJ2-3): GAGVSQSPSNKVTEKGKDVELRCDPISGHTALYWYRQSLGQGLEFLIYFQGNSAPDKSGLPSDRFSAERTGGSVSTLTIQRTQQEDSAVYLCASSSIAGPTDTQYFGPGTRLTVL.

The chain recombines TRBV6-5 with TRBJ2-1, with TRBD2 identical over 13 bases. V shed 6 bases and J 13 bases; nucleotides not matched to a gene: 12. The CDR3 spans 15 residues. Germline lookup yields CDR1 MNHEY and CDR2 SVGAGI. CDR3 sequence: CASRAGLAGITAQFF. CDR3 bases: TGTGCCAGCAGGGCGGGACTAGCGGGGATTACCGCTCAGTTCTTC.

The gene calls are TRBV29-1 and TRBJ1-2; D is perhaps TRBD1 (5 bases). The CDR3 sequence is 14 residues long. The V end was cut by 0 bases, the J end by 1 base, with 9 bases between. Germline CDR1 SQVTM, CDR2 ANQGSEA. The CDR3 region is CSVEDGGFNYGYTF. The DNA of the CDR3 is TGCAGCGTTGAAGACGGGGGTTTTAACTATGGCTACACCTTC.

J is TRBJ2-1 and V is TRBV19; a weak D match, TRBD2 (5 bases). Germline-derived CDR1 and CDR2 are LNHDA and SQIVND (reference sequence). This CDR3 comprises 16 residues. V shed 6 bases and J shed 6 bases, with 21 bases lying between them. The CDR3 region is CASRSGWAPRSNEQFF. In nucleotides, the CDR3 is TGTGCCAGTAGATCGGGATGGGCTCCCCGATCCAATGAGCAGTTCTTC.

V and J are TRBV9 and TRBJ2-1; 8 bases are shared with TRBD2. This CDR3 has 15 amino acids. V trimming: 4 bases; J trimming: 6 bases; junction bases outside the gene matches: 9. Germline loops: CDR1 SGDLS, CDR2 YYNGEE. The CDR3 DNA reads as TGTGCCAGCAGCCCTTTGTTGAGCGGGAGCAATGAGCAGTTCTTC. It translates to CASSPLLSGSNEQFF.

This clone was observed once. This chain joins TRBV6-1 and TRBJ1-5; no definite D call. The V gene's germline CDR1 is MNHNS and CDR2 SASEGT. V shed 2 bases and J shed 15 bases, with 11 bases lying between them. The CDR3 length is 11 residues. CDR3 region: CASSEQRERHF. The CDR3 coding sequence is TGTGCCAGCAGTGAACAAAGGGAGCGGCATTTT.

This clone was seen only once. The chain employs TRBV7-8 and TRBJ2-2; the match to TRBD2 covers 7 bases. Germline V gene lookup returns CDR1 SGHVS and CDR2 FQNEAQ. J gave up 3 bases and V 2 bases, and 9 bases lay outside the gene matches. The CDR3 runs to 17 residues. As DNA, the CDR3 is TGTGCCAGCAGCTTAAGGGCGACTAGCCTTGACACCGGGGAGCTGTTTTTT. Translating gives CASSLRATSLDTGELFF.

V gene TRBV19 combines with J gene TRBJ1-1, with D tentatively TRBD1 (6 bases). The V gene's germline CDR1 is LNHDA and CDR2 SQIVND (reference sequence). The CDR3 covers 13 residues. V lost 10 bases, J lost 2 bases, and 14 bases lay in between. CDR3 sequence: CAISRGTNTEAFF. The DNA for the CDR3 is TGTGCCATTTCGAGAGGGACAAACACTGAAGCTTTCTTT.

The chain recombines TRBV10-2 with TRBJ2-7; 10 bases are shared with TRBD2. Germline V gene lookup returns CDR1 WSHSY and CDR2 SAAADI. After removal of 3 bases from V and 2 bases from J, the junction contained 4 bases not matched to a gene. The CDR3 has 15 residues. The CDR3 sequence is CASSDSGRNPYEQYF. The CDR3, as DNA: TGCGCCAGCAGTGATAGCGGGAGGAATCCCTACGAGCAGTACTTC.

The gene calls are TRBV18 and TRBJ2-2; D possibly corresponds to TRBD2 (6 bases). In germline, CDR1 is KGHSH, CDR2 LQKENI. This CDR3 is built from 16 residues. V lost 1 base and J 1 base, leaving 10 bases between the germline ends. CDR3 residues: CASSPLPGRNTGELFF. Here the CDR3 DNA reads TGTGCCAGCTCACCACTTCCCGGGAGGAACACCGGGGAGCTGTTTTTT.

This chain links TRBV5-4 with TRBJ2-6; D gene unclear. Deletions cut 2 bases from V and 0 bases from J, with 6 bases between. Germline CDR1 and CDR2: SGHNT and YYREEE (reference sequence). The length of the CDR3 is 15 residues. CDR3 DNA: TGTGCCAGCAGCTTTCAGAACTCTGGGGCCAACGTCCTGACTTTC. Protein: CASSFQNSGANVLTF.